Here is one T cell receptor beta chain with its context. The antigen remains undetermined. The sample's time point: patch test 1, 2 weeks after DPC sensitization. The treatment here: therapeutic diphenylcyclopropenone sensitization with weekly scalp DPC. These data originate in a study of human T cells and chemical hapten exposure. Overall study context: While the approximately 24-week study was under way, patients received diphenylcyclopropenone on the scalp every week.

The CDR3 is made up of 14 amino acids. Germline CDR1 reads MNHEY; CDR2 reads SVGAGI. V lost 5 bases to trimming and J lost 0 bases, with 7 bases between them. The authors' processing: Sampled TCR counts reached a median of 95,638 per sample, with values ranging from about 23,224 to 700,000. TCRdb analysed the RACE reads with MiXCR anew, one entry per CDR3 protein. TCRdb, not the original authors, processed these V and J calls. In the table there are approximately 77,000 distinct CDR3 sequences, roughly 7.2% of which are singletons. The study, taken as a whole, reports: Patch test score rose with PT1 expanded TCR count, significant at thresholds 8, 16 and 32, not 4.

The clonotype originates from a woman aged 30 to 39 with alopecia areata. Some clones in this sample may be carry-over from other donors' samples. This specimen was whole blood, taken in connection with sensitization to the hapten diphenylcyclopropenone (DPC). This chain connects TRBV6-5 to TRBJ1-4; TRBD1 is a possible D gene (6 bases). CDR3 sequence (DNA): TGTGCCAGCAGTAGGGGGTCAACTAATGAAAAACTGTTTTTT. Translated, it gives CASSRGSTNEKLFF.